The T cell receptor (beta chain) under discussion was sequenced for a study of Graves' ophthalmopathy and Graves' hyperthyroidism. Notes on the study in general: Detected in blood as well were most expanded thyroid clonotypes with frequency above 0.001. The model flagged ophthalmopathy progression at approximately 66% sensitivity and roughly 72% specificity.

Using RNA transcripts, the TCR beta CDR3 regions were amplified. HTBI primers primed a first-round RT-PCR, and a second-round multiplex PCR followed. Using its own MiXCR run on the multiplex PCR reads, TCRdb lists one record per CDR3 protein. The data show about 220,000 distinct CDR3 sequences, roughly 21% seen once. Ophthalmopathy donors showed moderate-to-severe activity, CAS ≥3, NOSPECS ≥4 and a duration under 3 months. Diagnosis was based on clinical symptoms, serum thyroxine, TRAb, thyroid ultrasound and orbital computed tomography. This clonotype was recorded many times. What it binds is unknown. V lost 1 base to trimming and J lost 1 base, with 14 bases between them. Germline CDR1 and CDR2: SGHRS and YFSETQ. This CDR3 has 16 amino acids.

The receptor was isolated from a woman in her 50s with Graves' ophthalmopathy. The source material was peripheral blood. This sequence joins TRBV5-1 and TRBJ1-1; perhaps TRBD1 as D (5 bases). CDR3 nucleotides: TGCGCCAGCAGCTTGTTGACAGCGGAATCGAACACTGAAGCTTTCTTT. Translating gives CASSLLTAESNTEAFF.